Presented here are 3 T cell receptor beta chains from one specimen sequenced in a study of blood T cell repertoires in COVID-19. The table came from immunoSEQ multiplex PCR; TCRdb's copy has only in-frame clones and leaves some out. The table shows around 400,000 clones, with more than 70% occurring only once. Sequencing was done on a sample of peripheral blood. The receptors here all came from a man aged 35-49 years with acute or convalescent COVID-19.

The rearrangement uses TRBV4-2 and TRBJ2-1; 7 positions agree with TRBD2. CDR1 and CDR2 (germline): LGHNA, YNFKEQ. The V segment lost 0 bases and the J segment 1 base; nucleotides outside the gene matches: 3. The CDR3 is 16 amino acids. CDR3 sequence: CASSQDAGESYNEQFF. The CDR3 DNA follows: TGTGCCAGCAGCCAAGATGCGGGGGAATCCTACAATGAGCAGTTCTTC.

A note on this clone: The junction differs from germline at one of its ends, possibly a read error. V and J are TRBV2 and TRBJ2-2; no reliable D call. The CDR3 length is 13 residues. Germline V CDR1 and CDR2: SNHLY, FYNNEI. This chain's CDR3 is CASSEPNSGELFF. CDR3 DNA: TGTGCCAGCAGTGAACCGAACTCCGGGGAGCTGTTTTTT.

This chain links TRBV5-4 with TRBJ1-4; 7 bases map to TRBD1. Germline CDR1 and CDR2: SGHNT and YYREEE (reference sequence). With 2 bases clipped from V and 5 bases from J, the junction kept 6 bases outside the gene matches. The CDR3 extends over 15 amino acids. This CDR3 is CASSFYRGRNEKLFF. In nucleotides, the CDR3 is TGTGCCAGCAGCTTCTACAGGGGTAGGAATGAAAAACTGTTTTTT. The entire variable domain, with the rest obtained from reference TRBV5-4 and TRBJ1-4, is as follows: ETGVTQSPTHLIKTRGQQVTLRCSSQSGHNTVSWYQQALGQGPQFIFQYYREEENGRGNFPPRFSGLQFPNYSSELNVNALELDDSALYLCASSFYRGRNEKLFFGSGTQLSVL.